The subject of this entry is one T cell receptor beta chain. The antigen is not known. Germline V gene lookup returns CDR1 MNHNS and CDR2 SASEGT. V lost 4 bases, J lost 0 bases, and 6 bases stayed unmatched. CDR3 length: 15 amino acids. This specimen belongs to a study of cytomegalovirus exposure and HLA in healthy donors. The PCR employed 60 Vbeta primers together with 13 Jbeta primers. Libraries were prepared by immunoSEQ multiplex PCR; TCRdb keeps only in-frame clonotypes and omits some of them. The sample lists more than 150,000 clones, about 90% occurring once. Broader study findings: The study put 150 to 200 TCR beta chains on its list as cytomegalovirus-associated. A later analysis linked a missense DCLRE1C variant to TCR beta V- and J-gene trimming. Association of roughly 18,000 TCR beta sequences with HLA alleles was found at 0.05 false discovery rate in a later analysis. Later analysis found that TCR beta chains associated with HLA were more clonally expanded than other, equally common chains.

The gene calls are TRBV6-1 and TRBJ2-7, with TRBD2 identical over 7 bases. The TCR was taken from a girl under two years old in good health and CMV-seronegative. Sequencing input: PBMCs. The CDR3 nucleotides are TGTGCCAGCAGTGGGGGAGGGGCGGGCTCCTACGAGCAGTACTTC. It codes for CASSGGGAGSYEQYF.